Each of the 24 T cell receptor beta chains below was sequenced from the same sample in a study of T cells in Graves' hyperthyroidism and ophthalmopathy. TCR beta CDR3 regions were amplified from RNA transcripts. During a first-round RT-PCR of the TCR CDR3, the HTBI primer set was used. TCRdb fed the multiplex PCR reads into MiXCR, producing one record per CDR3 protein. The sample lists about 350,000 distinct CDR3 sequences; about a fifth were seen once. What was sequenced was blood. The receptors were gathered from a woman between 18 and 30 years old with Graves' hyperthyroidism.

In this sample, this clonotype turned up many times. The chain is built from TRBV14 and TRBJ1-1; 7 bases are shared with TRBD1. This CDR3 is 13 amino acids long. The junction had 5 bases not matched to a gene; V was cut back by 4 bases and J by 6 bases. In germline, CDR1 is SGHDN, CDR2 FVKESK. CDR3 in DNA: TGTGCCAGCAGCCGACAGGGTATCGCTGAAGCTTTCTTT. This encodes CASSRQGIAEAFF.

This clonotype was recorded at least ten times. The chain recombines TRBV5-4 with TRBJ1-5; tentatively, D is TRBD1 (6 bases). Germline CDR1 SGHNT, CDR2 YYREEE (reference sequence). V gave up 2 bases and J gave up 3 bases, with 18 bases separating them. CDR3 length: 17 residues. The CDR3 DNA is TGTGCCAGCAGCTTCTCAAGCCCAGGGGAGGCCAATCAGCCCCAGCATTTT. This codes for CASSFSSPGEANQPQHF.

This clonotype was seen many times. CDR3 protein: CASTRTFEAFF. CDR3 nucleotide sequence: TGTGCCAGCACGAGGACGTTTGAAGCTTTCTTT. The J gene is TRBJ1-1, the V gene TRBV2; D gene ambiguous. Germline CDR1 SNHLY, CDR2 FYNNEI. The CDR3 consists of 11 residues. V lost 7 bases and J lost 7, with 10 bases in between.

This sequence joins TRBV20-1 and TRBJ2-7; 9 bases map to TRBD2. V lost 6 bases, J lost 7 bases, and 22 bases stayed unmatched. There are 17 residues in the CDR3. Germline V CDR1 and CDR2: DFQATT, SNEGSKA (reference sequence). This chain's CDR3 is CSAPSSRGGDPWGEQYF. In nucleotides, the CDR3 is TGCAGTGCCCCTTCTTCGCGGGGGGGCGACCCGTGGGGGGAGCAGTACTTC.

This clonotype was observed many times. The chain recombines TRBV4-1 with TRBJ1-1; D not certain. Trimming took off 3 bases at V and 0 bases at J, with 8 bases between the two ends. The CDR3 spans 14 residues. Germline V lookup: CDR1 MGHRA, CDR2 YSYEKL. The CDR3 sequence: CASSQSGMNTEAFF. CDR3 DNA sequence: TGCGCCAGCAGCCAGTCGGGGATGAACACTGAAGCTTTCTTT.

The chain combines TRBV6-1 with TRBJ2-7; 7 bases map to TRBD2. The V and J ends lost 9 bases and 3 bases, in that order; junction bases with no gene match: 8. CDR1 and CDR2 (germline): MNHNS, SASEGT. The length of the CDR3 is 13 residues. The CDR3 DNA is TGTGCCAGTCAAATGGGGGGGGGCTACGAGCAGTACTTC. Its translation: CASQMGGGYEQYF.

This clonotype appeared many times. V and J are TRBV28 and TRBJ2-5, with TRBD2 identical over 9 bases. Unmatched junction bases numbered 10, after V lost 3 bases and J lost 8 bases. This CDR3 has 15 residues. Germline V gene sequence: CDR1 MDHEN, CDR2 SYDVKM. CDR3 protein: CASSLRRKRGETQYF. The CDR3 DNA reads as TGTGCCAGCAGTTTGCGGAGGAAGCGGGGGGAAACCCAGTACTTC.

This clonotype was counted at least ten times. The chain employs TRBV5-1 and TRBJ1-2; D is perhaps TRBD1 (6 bases). Trimming shortened V by 2 bases and J by 4 bases, and 15 bases separated the two germline ends. This CDR3 has 15 residues. CDR1 is SGHRS, CDR2 YFSETQ, per germline. The CDR3 DNA sequence: TGCGCCAGCAGCTTTTCAGGGGCGCGAGGCTATGGCTACACCTTC. It translates to CASSFSGARGYGYTF. Drawing the rest from reference TRBV5-1 and TRBJ1-2, the complete variable domain is KAGVTQTPRYLIKTRGQQVTLSCSPISGHRSVSWYQQTPGQGLQFLFEYFSETQRNKGNFPGRFSGRQFSNSRSEMNVSTLELGDSALYLCASSFSGARGYGYTFGSGTRLTVV.

The table lists this clonotype with many counts. CDR3 protein: CASSTRRTWTESEEQYF. The CDR3 bases are TGTGCCAGCAGTACCCGCCGTACCTGGACCGAGAGTGAGGAGCAGTACTTC. The rearrangement links TRBV6-5 to TRBJ2-7; D unclear. Trimming removed 5 bases from V and 7 bases from J, with 27 bases in between. This CDR3 is built from 17 residues. Germline assignment: CDR1 MNHEY and CDR2 SVGAGI.

This clonotype appeared a few times. The chain uses TRBV20-1 and TRBJ1-1; D may be TRBD1 (5 bases). This CDR3 has 13 residues. Germline V lookup: CDR1 DFQATT, CDR2 SNEGSKA (reference sequence). V was pared by 1 base and J by 6 bases, with 12 bases between. CDR3 region: CSARGTPVAEAFF. In DNA form, the CDR3 reads TGCAGTGCTAGAGGGACACCGGTCGCTGAAGCTTTCTTT.

This sequence joins TRBV18 and TRBJ1-5; TRBD1 is a possible D gene (5 bases). The CDR3 sequence is 14 residues long. Germline CDR1 KGHSH, CDR2 LQKENI. Trimming took 5 bases from V and 10 from J, leaving 18 bases between them. The CDR3 loop is CASSSRGDQSPQHF. The DNA of the CDR3 is TGTGCCAGCTCATCACGGGGGGATCAGTCCCCCCAGCATTTT.

This clonotype was seen a handful of times. The CDR3 loop reads CASSYPGRSYNEQFF. The CDR3 bases are TGTGCCAGCAGTTACCCCGGACGGTCCTACAATGAGCAGTTCTTC. This chain links TRBV6-5 with TRBJ2-1; D unresolved. The germline CDR1 and CDR2 sequences are MNHEY and SVGAGI. V lost 2 bases, J lost 1 base, and 9 bases lay in between. There are 15 residues in the CDR3.

The chain employs TRBV29-1 and TRBJ2-5; tentatively, D is TRBD2 (5 bases). This CDR3 contains 11 residues. Trimming took off 4 bases at V and 5 bases at J, with 8 bases between the two ends. Germline CDR1 reads SQVTM; CDR2 reads ANQGSEA. The chain's CDR3 is CSVAGWETQYF. The CDR3 DNA is TGCAGCGTTGCGGGGTGGGAGACCCAGTACTTC. Combining the CDR3 with reference TRBV29-1 and TRBJ2-5 gives the whole variable domain SAVISQKPSRDICQRGTSLTIQCQVDSQVTMMFWYRQQPGQSLTLIATANQGSEATYESGFVIDKFPISRPNLTFSTLTVSNMSPEDSSIYLCSVAGWETQYFGPGTRLLVL.

The sample holds many counts of this clonotype. J is TRBJ1-3 and V is TRBV12-3 or TRBV12-4, with no clear D. Trimming pared 3 bases from V and 0 bases from J, leaving 15 bases between. The CDR3 length is 17 residues. The CDR3 coding sequence is TGTGCCAGCAGTTTTAGGCGATTACGCGACTCTGGAAACACCATATATTTT. As protein: CASSFRRLRDSGNTIYF.

This clonotype has ten or more counts. The V gene is TRBV11-2, the J gene TRBJ1-5; TRBD1 agrees at 8 bases. CDR3 length: 15 amino acids. With 0 bases clipped from V and 4 bases from J, the junction kept 2 bases outside the gene matches. Germline V lookup: CDR1 SGHAT, CDR2 FQNNGV. The CDR3 DNA reads as TGTGCCAGCAGCTTAGACGACAGGGGAAATCAGCCCCAGCATTTT. Translation: CASSLDDRGNQPQHF.

This clonotype was seen ten or more times. The chain recombines TRBV24-1 with TRBJ1-5, with D perhaps matching TRBD1 (5 bases). V lost 2 bases and J 0 bases, leaving 22 bases between the germline ends. The CDR3 is 20 residues long. Per the germline V gene, CDR1 is KGHDR and CDR2 is SFDVKD. The CDR3 protein is CATSDSGGTIRLYSNQPQHF. The DNA for the CDR3 is TGTGCCACCAGTGATTCTGGGGGTACTATCCGCCTTTATAGCAATCAGCCCCAGCATTTT.

In this sample, this clonotype turned up many times. The chain combines TRBV24-1 with TRBJ2-5, with 10 bases fitting TRBD2. Per the germline V gene, CDR1 is KGHDR and CDR2 is SFDVKD. Trimming cost V 5 bases and J 1 base; bases outside gene matches: 12. The CDR3 totals 18 residues. Here the CDR3 reads CATSGPLGVAGGQETQYF. DNA of the CDR3: TGTGCCACCAGTGGCCCTCTGGGGGTAGCGGGGGGCCAAGAGACCCAGTACTTC.

This clonotype came up many times. This sequence joins TRBV5-1 and TRBJ1-5, with a weak D call TRBD1 (5 bases). V was pared by 4 bases and J by 6 bases, with 17 bases between. Germline V CDR1 and CDR2: SGHRS, YFSETQ. This CDR3 spans 15 amino acids. The CDR3 DNA follows: TGCGCCAGCAGCCCGGTGGGGGGTTTGAGTCAGCCCCAGCATTTT. Its protein is CASSPVGGLSQPQHF.

This clonotype appeared many times. V and J are TRBV5-1 and TRBJ2-7; D ambiguous. Trimming left V 0 bases short and J 3 bases short, with 13 bases between. Germline V gene lookup returns CDR1 SGHRS and CDR2 YFSETQ. The CDR3 runs to 15 residues. This chain's CDR3 is CASSLVADAYYEQYF. In nucleotides, the CDR3 is TGCGCCAGCAGCTTGGTTGCAGACGCCTACTACGAGCAGTACTTC.

V and J are TRBV12-3 or TRBV12-4 and TRBJ1-1; D is perhaps TRBD1 (5 bases). The CDR3 contains 17 residues. V lost 4 bases to trimming and J lost 0 bases, with 18 bases between them. The DNA of the CDR3 is TGTGCCAGCAGTTGGGGCAGGGCCCCTTCCGTGAACACTGAAGCTTTCTTT. Protein: CASSWGRAPSVNTEAFF.

This chain links TRBV5-1 with TRBJ1-1; D call uncertain. Germline values: CDR1 SGHRS, CDR2 YFSETQ. This CDR3 contains 13 residues. V lost 7 bases, J lost 1 base, and 11 bases lay in between. CDR3 sequence (DNA): TGCGCCAGCCGATCACAGCCGAACACTGAAGCTTTCTTT. Amino acids: CASRSQPNTEAFF.

The table lists this clonotype with many counts. This may come from a read error, since a much larger clone is one base off. The chain employs TRBV29-1 and TRBJ2-2; the match to TRBD1 covers 7 bases. The CDR3 covers 13 residues. CDR1 SQVTM and CDR2 ANQGSEA come from the germline V gene. CDR3 nucleotides: TGCAGCGGTCGGGACAGCCCTACCGGGGAGCTGCTTTTT. Translating gives CSGRDSPTGELLF.

This clonotype occurred many times. The chain is built from TRBV12-3 or TRBV12-4 and TRBJ2-5; no clear D. CDR3 length: 13 amino acids. V was cut by 6 bases and J by 5 bases, with 13 bases left in between. The CDR3 reads CASSWVSWETQYF. The CDR3 DNA sequence: TGTGCCAGCAGCTGGGTGTCCTGGGAGACCCAGTACTTC.

In its sample, this clonotype was seen many times. The chain has TRBV28 and TRBJ1-5; D gene unclear. Germline V gives CDR1 MDHEN, CDR2 SYDVKM. This CDR3 comprises 14 residues. Trimming removed 4 bases from V and 5 bases from J, with 12 bases in between. The CDR3 region has the DNA TGTGCCAGCAGTTACCAGCAGTATTATCAGCCCCAGCATTTT. Its translation is CASSYQQYYQPQHF.